A selection of T cell receptor beta chains follows, all from one sample in a study of cytomegalovirus exposure and HLA in healthy donors. The assay was immunoSEQ multiplex PCR, and TCRdb's table has in-frame clones only and misses some. The repertoire holds roughly 100,000 clones, with over 12% as singletons. The sequenced sample was PBMCs. The source is a female donor in good health and CMV-seronegative. Each CDR3 is given with its conserved first and last residue. D genes are given only for firm matches. Rows give clone size only sometimes, using once, few, many, or a class for an expanded clone.

size	J	D	V	CDR3	DNA
-	TRBJ2-1	TRBD1	TRBV7-9	CASSSRTGYNEQFF	TGTGCCAGCAGCTCGCGGACAGGTTACAATGAGCAGTTCTTC
-	TRBJ2-7	-	TRBV6-1	CASAGVRTTSYEQYF	TGTGCCAGCGCCGGGGTCAGAACCACCTCCTACGAGCAGTACTTC
-	TRBJ2-7	-	TRBV19	CASSMVGHSTPPYEQYF	TGTGCCAGTAGTATGGTGGGACATAGTACTCCACCGTACGAGCAGTACTTC
few	TRBJ2-3	-	TRBV6-5	CASAVGVGTDTQYF	TGTGCCAGCGCCGTCGGGGTCGGCACAGATACGCAGTATTTT
-	TRBJ2-7	-	TRBV5-8	CASSVRSSGHYEQYF	TGTGCCAGCAGCGTCCGTAGTAGCGGACACTACGAGCAGTACTTC
few	TRBJ2-2	-	TRBV4-2	CASSQERNTGELFF	TGTGCCAGCAGCCAGGAGAGGAACACCGGGGAGCTGTTTTTT
few	TRBJ1-3	-	TRBV30	CAWSINAGGIRGTIYF	TGTGCCTGGAGTATAAACGCGGGGGGCATAAGGGGCACCATATATTTT
few	TRBJ2-7	TRBD1	TRBV5-6	CASSPSPGQALYEQYF	TGTGCCAGCAGCCCATCCCCGGGACAGGCCCTCTACGAGCAGTACTTC
few	TRBJ2-7	TRBD2	TRBV4-1	CASSQGREGSYEQYF	TGCGCCAGCAGCCAAGGGCGGGAGGGCAGCTACGAGCAGTACTTC
few	TRBJ2-5	TRBD2	TRBV29-1	CSVGLGGQETQYF	TGCAGCGTTGGTCTGGGGGGGCAAGAGACCCAGTACTTC
few	TRBJ1-2	-	TRBV7-9	CASSFPTGFYGYTF	TGTGCCAGCAGCTTCCCGACAGGTTTCTATGGCTACACCTTC
-	TRBJ2-7	-	TRBV7-2	CASSVLPYEQYF	TGTGCCAGCAGCGTACTCCCCTACGAGCAGTACTTC
-	TRBJ2-5	-	TRBV7-7	CASSSSGRGETQYF	TGTGCTAGCAGCTCCTCGGGGAGGGGGGAGACCCAGTACTTC
-	TRBJ1-1	-	TRBV30	CAWSAGNLNTEAFF	TGTGCCTGGAGTGCAGGGAACCTGAACACTGAAGCTTTCTTT
-	TRBJ1-2	-	TRBV4-3	CASSQAGQYYGYTF	TGCGCCAGCAGCCAAGCGGGACAATACTATGGCTACACCTTC
-	TRBJ1-1	-	TRBV5-1	CASSSSPQGGNTEAFF	TGCGCCAGCAGCTCGTCGCCCCAGGGAGGGAACACTGAAGCTTTCTTT
few	TRBJ1-5	-	TRBV10-3	CAISVAQVSQPQHF	TGTGCCATCAGTGTGGCACAGGTAAGTCAGCCCCAGCATTTT
-	TRBJ1-1	TRBD1	TRBV5-1	CASSTRTGHTEAFF	TGCGCCAGCAGCACCCGGACAGGGCACACTGAAGCTTTCTTT
few	TRBJ1-2	-	TRBV9	CASSVVAGDGYTF	TGTGCCAGCAGCGTAGTGGCAGGGGATGGCTACACCTTC
few	TRBJ2-2	-	TRBV4-2	CASSQELTRGAGELFF	TGTGCCAGCAGCCAAGAGCTGACTAGGGGTGCCGGGGAGCTGTTTTTT
-	TRBJ1-2	TRBD1	TRBV7-9	CASSISTGGTGYTF	TGTGCCAGCAGCATTTCGACAGGGGGCACGGGCTACACCTTC
few	TRBJ1-5	-	TRBV27	CASRAGTGGSSNQPQHF	TGTGCCAGCAGGGCCGGGACTGGGGGTAGTAGCAATCAGCCCCAGCATTTT
few	TRBJ1-1	-	TRBV19	CASSLTEGWLNTEAFF	TGTGCCAGTAGTTTGACTGAAGGTTGGCTGAACACTGAAGCTTTCTTT
once	TRBJ2-3	-	TRBV7-2	CASSLAWQSDTQYF	TGTGCCAGCAGCTTAGCCTGGCAGTCAGATACGCAGTATTTT
few	TRBJ2-1	-	TRBV6-6	CASTAQGGGNEQFF	TGTGCCAGCACCGCCCAGGGCGGCGGCAATGAGCAGTTCTTC
few	TRBJ2-1	-	TRBV6-6	CASSYGGGKFF	TGTGCCAGCAGTTACGGCGGGGGCAAGTTCTTC
once	TRBJ2-2	TRBD1	TRBV10-3	CAIGQVNTGELFF	TGTGCCATCGGACAGGTGAACACCGGGGAGCTGTTTTTT
-	TRBJ2-3	-	TRBV5-1	CASSEQVSGTDTQYF	TGCGCCAGCAGCGAACAGGTCTCAGGCACAGATACGCAGTATTTT
few	TRBJ1-4	-	TRBV30	CATSKTVEKLFF	TGTGCCACTTCGAAGACTGTTGAAAAACTGTTTTTT
-	TRBJ2-5	TRBD2	TRBV5-1	CASSSYSGTGETQYF	TGCGCCAGCAGCTCCTACAGCGGGACCGGGGAGACCCAGTACTTC
-	TRBJ2-2	TRBD1	TRBV12-5	CASAKQGAAGELFF	TGTGCTAGTGCCAAACAGGGGGCGGCCGGGGAGCTGTTTTTT
-	TRBJ1-2	-	TRBV7-9	CASRSSYDYGYTF	TGTGCCAGCAGGAGCTCTTATGACTATGGCTACACCTTC
few	TRBJ2-2	-	TRBV5-1	CASSLIGMNTGELFF	TGCGCCAGCAGCTTGATCGGGATGAACACCGGGGAGCTGTTTTTT
few	TRBJ1-4	TRBD1	TRBV6-6	CASSYSAPDRGMFF	TGTGCCAGCAGTTACTCGGCCCCCGACAGGGGAATGTTTTTT
few	TRBJ1-3	TRBD1	TRBV5-1	CASSFGQGLETLYF	TGCGCCAGCAGCTTCGGACAGGGGCTGGAAACACTTTATTTT
few	TRBJ2-3	TRBD2	TRBV27	CASSLMLAGGTDTQYF	TGTGCCAGCAGTTTAATGCTAGCGGGGGGTACAGATACGCAGTATTTT
few	TRBJ2-3	TRBD2	TRBV10-1	CASSERTSGGTDTQYF	TGCGCCAGCAGTGAGCGGACTAGCGGGGGAACAGATACGCAGTATTTT
-	TRBJ1-2	-	TRBV9	CASSAMSYGYTF	TGTGCCAGCAGCGCTATGAGCTATGGCTACACCTTC
few	TRBJ2-3	TRBD1	TRBV27	CASSGQGLSTDTQYF	TGTGCCAGCAGTGGACAGGGGTTAAGCACAGATACGCAGTATTTT
few	TRBJ2-6	TRBD2	TRBV5-1	CASSWGGMGSGANVLTF	TGCGCCAGCAGCTGGGGGGGAATGGGGTCTGGGGCCAACGTCCTGACTTTC
-	TRBJ1-1	-	TRBV7-9	CASSFREMNTEAFF	TGTGCCAGCAGCTTCCGGGAAATGAACACTGAAGCTTTCTTT
few	TRBJ2-7	-	TRBV11-2	CASSFSLYEQYF	TGTGCCAGCAGTTTCTCGTTGTACGAGCAGTACTTC
few	TRBJ2-2	TRBD2	TRBV9	CASSVAVLAGTGELFF	TGTGCCAGCAGCGTAGCGGTTCTAGCGGGGACCGGGGAGCTGTTTTTT
few	TRBJ2-3	TRBD2	TRBV19	CASSPRLAGGPTDTQYF	TGTGCCAGTAGTCCCCGACTAGCGGGGGGGCCCACAGATACGCAGTATTTT
-	TRBJ2-3	TRBD2	TRBV7-3	CASSKGLASDTQYF	TGTGCCAGCAGCAAGGGACTAGCGTCAGATACGCAGTATTTT
few	TRBJ1-1	-	TRBV29-1	CSVKRGNTEAFF	TGCAGCGTTAAAAGGGGGAACACTGAAGCTTTCTTT
-	TRBJ2-7	-	TRBV7-6	CASSKAGTLYYEQYF	TGTGCCAGCAGCAAAGCCGGGACTTTATACTACGAGCAGTACTTC
few	TRBJ2-5	-	TRBV5-1	CASSWGGRGGLQETQYF	TGCGCCAGCAGCTGGGGGGGTCGCGGGGGCCTACAGGAGACCCAGTACTTC
-	TRBJ2-1	TRBD2	TRBV18	CASSPPLALAGYNEQFF	TGTGCCAGCTCACCACCTTTAGCCCTAGCGGGATACAATGAGCAGTTCTTC
once	TRBJ1-5	-	TRBV19	CASSLSHRNNQPQHF	TGTGCCAGTAGTTTATCGCACAGGAACAATCAGCCCCAGCATTTT
-	TRBJ2-7	TRBD2	TRBV19	CASSIGLANYEQYF	TGTGCCAGTAGTATAGGACTAGCGAACTACGAGCAGTACTTC
few	TRBJ2-2	TRBD1	TRBV28	CASSHGQAYTGELFF	TGTGCCAGCAGTCATGGACAGGCCTACACCGGGGAGCTGTTTTTT
few	TRBJ1-1	-	TRBV9	CASSGSKGSAFF	TGTGCCAGCAGCGGATCTAAGGGGTCCGCTTTCTTT
few	TRBJ2-4	-	TRBV29-1	CSVQWASGSSVEYF	-
many	TRBJ2-1	TRBD1	TRBV28	CASSRDRGDSYNEQFF	TGTGCCAGCAGTCGGGACAGGGGGGATAGTTACAATGAGCAGTTCTTC
-	TRBJ2-3	TRBD1	TRBV19	CASSIPGQVKGDTQYF	TGTGCCAGTAGTATTCCAGGACAGGTTAAGGGAGATACGCAGTATTTT